This T cell receptor (beta chain) was sequenced in a study of cytomegalovirus exposure and HLA in healthy donors (dated by TCRdb to 2017 to 2019). At the level of the whole study: The 670 or so repertoires of the first cohort and the roughly 120 validation repertoires were produced on the same platform, according to a later analysis. The study aimed to test whether cataloging public T cell receptors could reveal signatures of past pathogen exposure. A separate validation cohort of over 95 different subjects was used in addition to the approximately 700-subject first cohort. High-throughput TCR immunosequencing, statistical association of individual TCRs with disease status, and machine learning were combined to predict cytomegalovirus infection status. Overall study outcomes, separate from this receptor: The study listed 164 TCR beta chains as associated with cytomegalovirus. Most TCR sequences were seen in very few donors, while some public TCRs were found in many individuals. In vitro tests confirmed that a few of the cytomegalovirus-associated TCR beta chains recognize cytomegalovirus antigens. The classifier was reported to diagnose cytomegalovirus status with high specificity and sensitivity in both the original and validation cohorts. Subsequent analysis determined that TCRs grouped into clusters in the first cohort also showed a tendency toward co-occurrence across the 120 validation repertoires, and 85% to 95% of cluster scores exceeded 0. The authors suggested that the approach could potentially be generalized to other disease states and immunological phenotypes. A later analysis had no HLA typing for the validation cohort, so co-occurrence there was scored across all 130 or so repertoires.

The donors belonged to the validation cohort of about 120 subjects, which was separate from the approximately 680-subject first cohort. Including cysteine and phenylalanine, the CDR3 has 17 amino acids. Solely the CDR3 DNA is kept, with 51 bases framed from the first base. From V the trimming removes 2 bases and from J it removes 1 base, while the gene matches leave 5 bases of the junction unaccounted for. For CDR1 and CDR2, the germline V gene (reference sequence) lists MNHEY and SMNVEV. This clone was found a few times. Its recognized antigen is unknown. Base qualities are not at hand, and no much larger clone is one base apart. Receptors were amplified or captured by the immunoSEQ multiplex PCR assay. For the original study's pipeline: A statistical classification framework was built for diagnosing cytomegalovirus status from the catalog of TCR beta chain sequences. Drawn from immuneACCESS, this table holds only the in-frame rearrangements with V and J called that TCRdb kept. Clones are partly lost; checked studies trace under half to an unresolved V gene and leave the rest unexplained. Clonal size and the V and J genes are those of that table, whereas D and trimming came from the DNA. The sample table records 300,000 to 400,000 clones; about nine tenths of these occur just once. Roughly 0.8% of the sample is in the top ten clones.

Sequencing was performed on PBMCs. The sequence was collected from a woman under 30 in good health and CMV-seronegative. The chain uses TRBV27 and TRBJ2-2; 9 bases in between match TRBD2. The DNA reads TGTGCCAGCAGTTTAGGGCGGGAGGGCCTGAACACCGGGGAGCTGTTTTTT. Its protein reads: CASSLGREGLNTGELFF.